This is a list of T cell receptor beta chains from one sample in a study of blood T cell repertoires in COVID-19. The protocol was immunoSEQ multiplex PCR, while the TCRdb copy is restricted to in-frame clones and leaves out a portion. The profile shows 60,000 or so clones, nearly 80% of them singletons. Sequencing was done on a sample of peripheral blood. The receptors stem from a human donor in a cohort sampled during active COVID-19. Both conserved end residues are part of each CDR3. D genes are given only for firm matches. Clone size is not always given. Where it is, it says once, few, many or a class for expanded clones.

D gene	clone size	CDR3 length	J gene	V gene	CDR3 protein	CDR3 DNA
-	-	17	TRBJ2-2	TRBV4-1	CASSQAPQPRNTGELFF	TGCGCCAGCAGCCAAGCCCCACAGCCCCGGAACACCGGGGAGCTGTTTTTT
TRBD2	-	15	TRBJ2-5	TRBV7-9	CASALGLAGEETQYF	TGTGCCAGCGCCCTGGGACTAGCGGGGGAAGAGACCCAGTACTTC
-	-	16	TRBJ2-6	TRBV19	CASSIDQASGANVLTF	TGTGCCAGTAGTATAGATCAGGCGTCTGGGGCCAACGTCCTGACTTTC
-	-	13	TRBJ1-1	TRBV30	CAWGRPGDTEAFF	TGTGCCTGGGGAAGACCAGGGGACACTGAAGCTTTCTTT
TRBD1	-	10	TRBJ1-1	TRBV29-1	CSAGTGEAFF	TGCAGCGCGGGGACAGGAGAAGCTTTCTTT
TRBD1	few	14	TRBJ2-7	TRBV6-5	CASNPGTGVFEQYF	TGTGCCAGCAACCCCGGGACAGGGGTGTTCGAGCAGTACTTC
-	-	12	TRBJ2-5	TRBV29-1	CSVGREGETQYF	TGCAGCGTTGGGAGGGAAGGGGAGACCCAGTACTTC
-	few	15	TRBJ1-3	TRBV18	CASSSSSSSGNTIYF	TGTGCCAGCTCATCCTCTTCTAGCTCTGGAAACACCATATATTTT
TRBD1	-	13	TRBJ1-1	TRBV3-1/TRBV3-2	CASSIQGATEAFF	TGTGCCAGCAGCATACAGGGGGCCACTGAAGCTTTCTTT
-	-	12	TRBJ2-7	TRBV3-1/TRBV3-2	CASSRTEGEQYF	TGTGCCAGCAGCCGGACTGAAGGCGAGCAGTACTTC
-	-	15	TRBJ2-1	TRBV6-5	CASSYSLQTYNEQFF	TGTGCCAGCAGTTACTCCCTGCAGACCTACAATGAGCAGTTCTTC
TRBD1	-	13	TRBJ2-7	TRBV5-6	CASSLPTGEEQYF	TGTGCCAGCAGCTTGCCTACAGGGGAAGAGCAGTACTTC
-	-	16	TRBJ2-2	TRBV19	CASSIPRAGNTGELFF	TGTGCCAGTAGTATACCACGGGCGGGAAACACCGGGGAGCTGTTTTTT
TRBD1	-	13	TRBJ2-5	TRBV5-1	CASSGDRVETQYF	TGCGCCAGCAGCGGGGACAGGGTAGAGACCCAGTACTTC
TRBD1	-	15	TRBJ1-5	TRBV2	CASSDWDSNNQPQHF	TGTGCCAGCAGTGATTGGGACAGCAACAATCAGCCCCAGCATTTT
TRBD2	-	14	TRBJ2-3	TRBV15	CATSNGGDTDTQYF	TGTGCCACCTCGAATGGGGGGGACACAGATACGCAGTATTTT
-	-	13	TRBJ1-2	TRBV3-1/TRBV3-2	CASSPTSGSRYTF	TGTGCCAGCAGTCCCACGTCGGGATCCCGCTACACCTTC
-	-	15	TRBJ1-3	TRBV3-1/TRBV3-2	CASSHRQGPGNTIYF	TGTGCCAGCAGCCACCGGCAGGGGCCTGGAAACACCATATATTTT
-	-	14	TRBJ1-4	TRBV18	CASSTDRSYEKLFF	TGTGCCAGCTCAACCGACAGGTCCTATGAAAAACTGTTTTTT
-	-	16	TRBJ2-7	TRBV4-1	CASSQVMGAGSYEQYF	TGCGCCAGCAGCCAAGTAATGGGGGCAGGTTCCTACGAGCAGTACTTC
-	-	14	TRBJ2-7	TRBV24-1	CATSDAGQTYEQYF	TGTGCCACCAGTGACGCCGGACAGACCTACGAGCAGTACTTC
TRBD1	-	14	TRBJ1-1	TRBV5-1	CASSTRQGASEAFF	TGCGCCAGCAGCACCCGACAGGGGGCGTCTGAAGCTTTCTTT
-	-	12	TRBJ1-5	TRBV28	CASSLTRPPQHF	TGTGCCAGCAGTTTGACACGACCGCCCCAGCATTTT
-	-	14	TRBJ2-2	TRBV20-1	CSASPGVGTGELFF	TGCAGTGCTAGTCCGGGAGTAGGAACCGGGGAGCTGTTTTTT
-	once	17	TRBJ1-6	TRBV12-5	CASGARSSSSYNSPLHF	TGTGCTAGTGGTGCCCGAAGTTCCAGCTCCTATAATTCACCCCTCCACTTT
-	-	11	TRBJ2-3	TRBV20-1	CSAPGLEAQYF	TGCAGTGCCCCTGGGCTGGAGGCGCAGTATTTT